This is a list of T cell receptor beta chains from one sample in a study of cytomegalovirus exposure and HLA in healthy donors. Sequenced by immunoSEQ multiplex PCR; TCRdb stores in-frame clones only, minus some. There are roughly 180,000 clones in the sample; 65% to 85% occur only once, and around 1.4% lies in the top ten. The specimen was PBMCs. The receptors derive from a girl between 10 and 17 years old in good health and CMV-seropositive. Both conserved end residues are part of each CDR3. Each record gives: D gene, clone size, J gene, V gene, CDR3 protein, CDR3 DNA. The D gene is left open where the match is weak. The size of a clone is reported for some rows only, either as once, few or many, or as a class for expanded clones.

d_call: NA
clone_size: NA
j_call: TRBJ1-1
v_call: TRBV7-2
cdr3_aa: CASRKKEGTEAFF
cdr3_nt: TGTGCCAGCAGGAAAAAGGAGGGTACTGAAGCTTTCTTT

d_call: NA
clone_size: NA
j_call: TRBJ1-1
v_call: TRBV7-3
cdr3_aa: CASSKRGGTEAFF
cdr3_nt: TGTGCCAGCAGCAAGAGGGGGGGCACTGAAGCTTTCTTT

d_call: NA
clone_size: NA
j_call: TRBJ2-5
v_call: TRBV4-1
cdr3_aa: CASSQGNQETQYF
cdr3_nt: TGCGCCAGCAGCCAAGGTAACCAAGAGACCCAGTACTTC

d_call: NA
clone_size: NA
j_call: TRBJ2-5
v_call: TRBV2
cdr3_aa: CASSIALGLGGQETQYF
cdr3_nt: TGTGCCAGCAGTATAGCCCTAGGGTTGGGGGGACAAGAGACCCAGTACTTC

d_call: NA
clone_size: NA
j_call: TRBJ1-3
v_call: TRBV25-1
cdr3_aa: CASSDFRTAGNTIYF
cdr3_nt: TGTGCCAGCAGTGACTTCCGGACAGCCGGAAACACCATATATTTT

d_call: NA
clone_size: NA
j_call: TRBJ1-1
v_call: TRBV25-1
cdr3_aa: CASRDSLNTEAFF
cdr3_nt: TGTGCCAGCAGGGACAGCTTGAACACTGAAGCTTTCTTT

d_call: TRBD2
clone_size: NA
j_call: TRBJ2-7
v_call: TRBV11-2
cdr3_aa: CASSLVETSGTYEQYF
cdr3_nt: TGTGCCAGCAGCTTAGTGGAGACTAGCGGTACCTACGAGCAGTACTTC

d_call: TRBD1
clone_size: NA
j_call: TRBJ1-1
v_call: TRBV7-8
cdr3_aa: CASKPGQQNTEAFF
cdr3_nt: TGTGCCAGCAAGCCGGGACAGCAGAACACTGAAGCTTTCTTT

d_call: NA
clone_size: NA
j_call: TRBJ2-3
v_call: TRBV7-3
cdr3_aa: CASSRGRGFTDTQYF
cdr3_nt: TGTGCCAGCAGCCGGGGCAGGGGATTCACAGATACGCAGTATTTT

d_call: TRBD1
clone_size: NA
j_call: TRBJ2-1
v_call: TRBV5-1
cdr3_aa: CASSLSQGATYNEQFF
cdr3_nt: TGCGCCAGCAGCTTATCCCAGGGGGCAACCTACAATGAGCAGTTCTTC

d_call: NA
clone_size: NA
j_call: TRBJ2-7
v_call: TRBV29-1
cdr3_aa: CSVEVADYEQYF
cdr3_nt: TGCAGCGTTGAGGTAGCAGACTACGAGCAGTACTTC

d_call: TRBD2
clone_size: NA
j_call: TRBJ2-3
v_call: TRBV5-8
cdr3_aa: CASSLSGRAWDTQYF
cdr3_nt: TGTGCCAGCAGCCTTAGCGGGAGGGCCTGGGATACGCAGTATTTT

d_call: NA
clone_size: NA
j_call: TRBJ1-4
v_call: TRBV7-6
cdr3_aa: CASSLDAATNEKLFF
cdr3_nt: TGTGCCAGCAGCTTAGATGCGGCAACTAATGAAAAACTGTTTTTT

d_call: TRBD1
clone_size: NA
j_call: TRBJ1-5
v_call: TRBV5-8
cdr3_aa: CASSSRIDRGSNQPQHF
cdr3_nt: TGTGCCAGCAGCTCCCGCATAGACAGGGGTAGCAATCAGCCCCAGCATTTT

d_call: TRBD1
clone_size: NA
j_call: TRBJ1-5
v_call: TRBV5-5
cdr3_aa: CASSLSHRGHQPQHF
cdr3_nt: TGTGCCAGCAGCTTGTCCCACAGGGGCCACCAGCCCCAGCATTTT

d_call: TRBD2
clone_size: NA
j_call: TRBJ2-3
v_call: TRBV7-3
cdr3_aa: CASSQDASGRIEDTQYF
cdr3_nt: TGTGCCAGCAGCCAAGACGCTAGCGGGAGAATAGAGGATACGCAGTATTTT

d_call: NA
clone_size: NA
j_call: TRBJ2-3
v_call: TRBV7-6
cdr3_aa: CASSLEGNTDTQYF
cdr3_nt: TGTGCCAGCAGCTTAGAGGGGAACACAGATACGCAGTATTTT

d_call: NA
clone_size: NA
j_call: TRBJ2-7
v_call: TRBV6-5
cdr3_aa: CASSYSWTDSYEQYF
cdr3_nt: TGTGCCAGCAGTTACTCGTGGACTGACTCCTACGAGCAGTACTTC

d_call: NA
clone_size: NA
j_call: TRBJ2-3
v_call: TRBV10-3
cdr3_aa: CAISESREPGVSQYF
cdr3_nt: TGTGCCATCAGTGAGTCAAGGGAGCCGGGTGTTTCGCAGTATTTT

d_call: TRBD1
clone_size: NA
j_call: TRBJ2-7
v_call: TRBV7-7
cdr3_aa: CASSPGTGEFEQYF
cdr3_nt: TGTGCCAGCAGCCCTGGGACAGGGGAGTTCGAGCAGTACTTC

d_call: TRBD1
clone_size: NA
j_call: TRBJ2-1
v_call: TRBV11-2
cdr3_aa: CASSLEAGGINEQFF
cdr3_nt: TGTGCCAGCAGCTTGGAGGCAGGGGGAATTAATGAGCAGTTCTTC

d_call: TRBD1
clone_size: NA
j_call: TRBJ1-2
v_call: TRBV30
cdr3_aa: CAWSLFTGDGYTF
cdr3_nt: TGTGCCTGGAGCCTATTTACAGGGGATGGCTACACCTTC

d_call: TRBD2
clone_size: NA
j_call: TRBJ2-7
v_call: TRBV7-3
cdr3_aa: CASSPDPWTSLDSYEQYF
cdr3_nt: TGTGCCAGCAGCCCCGACCCTTGGACTAGCTTGGACTCTTACGAGCAGTACTTC

d_call: TRBD2
clone_size: NA
j_call: TRBJ2-1
v_call: TRBV10-3
cdr3_aa: CAISDSLAVLRNEQFF
cdr3_nt: TGTGCCATCAGCGACAGTCTAGCGGTACTACGCAATGAGCAGTTCTTC

d_call: NA
clone_size: NA
j_call: TRBJ1-5
v_call: TRBV18
cdr3_aa: CASSPPNSNQPQHF
cdr3_nt: TGTGCCAGCTCACCACCAAACTCCAACCAGCCCCAGCATTTT

d_call: NA
clone_size: NA
j_call: TRBJ1-4
v_call: TRBV27
cdr3_aa: CASRAIGEKLFF
cdr3_nt: TGTGCCAGCAGGGCCATTGGTGAAAAACTGTTTTTT

d_call: NA
clone_size: NA
j_call: TRBJ2-1
v_call: TRBV7-6
cdr3_aa: CASSTAGSPYNEQFF
cdr3_nt: TGTGCCAGCAGCACAGCGGGCTCCCCCTACAATGAGCAGTTCTTC

d_call: TRBD2
clone_size: NA
j_call: TRBJ2-7
v_call: TRBV6-1
cdr3_aa: CASGAGVPREQYF
cdr3_nt: TGTGCCAGCGGGGCGGGAGTCCCTCGAGAGCAGTACTTC

d_call: TRBD1
clone_size: NA
j_call: TRBJ2-1
v_call: TRBV10-1
cdr3_aa: CASSGYSGTGGNSEQFF
cdr3_nt: TGCGCCAGCAGTGGATATTCCGGGACAGGGGGCAACTCTGAGCAGTTCTTC

d_call: TRBD1
clone_size: NA
j_call: TRBJ1-2
v_call: TRBV5-1
cdr3_aa: CASSLNRGRGYGYTF
cdr3_nt: TGCGCCAGCAGCCTCAACAGGGGGCGCGGCTATGGCTACACCTTC

d_call: TRBD2
clone_size: once
j_call: TRBJ2-1
v_call: TRBV5-1
cdr3_aa: CASSLGLAGGGYNEQFF
cdr3_nt: TGCGCCAGCAGCCTGGGACTAGCGGGAGGGGGGTACAATGAGCAGTTCTTC

d_call: NA
clone_size: NA
j_call: TRBJ2-7
v_call: TRBV4-1
cdr3_aa: CASTPGLAPYEQYF
cdr3_nt: TGCGCCAGCACCCCCGGGCTAGCACCCTACGAGCAGTACTTC

d_call: TRBD2
clone_size: NA
j_call: TRBJ2-3
v_call: TRBV7-2
cdr3_aa: CASSSTVGLALQYF
cdr3_nt: TGTGCCAGCAGCTCGACTGTAGGACTAGCACTGCAGTATTTT

d_call: TRBD1
clone_size: NA
j_call: TRBJ2-1
v_call: TRBV11-2
cdr3_aa: CASSLYHTGGLYNEQFF
cdr3_nt: TGTGCCAGCAGCTTATACCACACAGGGGGCCTCTACAATGAGCAGTTCTTC

d_call: TRBD2
clone_size: NA
j_call: TRBJ2-1
v_call: TRBV4-1
cdr3_aa: CASSRSSGLALYEQFF
cdr3_nt: TGCGCCAGCAGCCGTAGCTCGGGACTAGCCCTCTATGAGCAGTTCTTC

d_call: NA
clone_size: NA
j_call: TRBJ1-1
v_call: TRBV29-1
cdr3_aa: CSVGAPQGAFF
cdr3_nt: TGCAGCGTTGGGGCCCCCCAAGGAGCTTTCTTT

d_call: TRBD2
clone_size: NA
j_call: TRBJ2-1
v_call: TRBV6-4
cdr3_aa: CAPRRRLAGGPGNEQFF
cdr3_nt: TGTGCCCCAAGGAGGAGACTAGCGGGAGGGCCGGGGAATGAGCAGTTCTTC

d_call: NA
clone_size: few
j_call: TRBJ2-7
v_call: TRBV19
cdr3_aa: CASSWHPGPYEQYF
cdr3_nt: TGTGCCAGTTCTTGGCACCCAGGGCCCTACGAGCAGTACTTC

d_call: TRBD1
clone_size: NA
j_call: TRBJ2-2
v_call: TRBV12-5
cdr3_aa: CASGLVLTGGLGELFF
cdr3_nt: TGTGCTAGTGGTTTGGTCCTCACAGGGGGCCTCGGGGAGCTGTTTTTT

d_call: TRBD1
clone_size: NA
j_call: TRBJ2-7
v_call: TRBV7-8
cdr3_aa: CASSSYRGDHEQYF
cdr3_nt: TGTGCCAGCAGCTCCTACAGGGGGGATCACGAGCAGTACTTC

d_call: TRBD1
clone_size: NA
j_call: TRBJ1-1
v_call: TRBV19
cdr3_aa: CASSKGGYTEAFF
cdr3_nt: TGTGCCAGTAGTAAAGGGGGCTACACTGAAGCTTTCTTT

d_call: NA
clone_size: NA
j_call: TRBJ1-1
v_call: TRBV5-4
cdr3_aa: CASSLGRAMNTEAFF
cdr3_nt: TGTGCCAGCAGCTTGGGCAGGGCCATGAACACTGAAGCTTTCTTT

d_call: TRBD2
clone_size: NA
j_call: TRBJ2-7
v_call: TRBV7-6
cdr3_aa: CASSPTSGRAYSYEQYF
cdr3_nt: TGTGCCAGCAGCCCGACTAGCGGGAGGGCCTATAGCTACGAGCAGTACTTC

d_call: TRBD1
clone_size: NA
j_call: TRBJ2-5
v_call: TRBV30
cdr3_aa: CAWAGGRSETQYF
cdr3_nt: TGTGCCTGGGCAGGGGGCCGGAGCGAGACCCAGTACTTC

d_call: TRBD1
clone_size: NA
j_call: TRBJ2-3
v_call: TRBV10-2
cdr3_aa: CASSYRGLSTDTQYF
cdr3_nt: TGCGCCAGCAGTTACAGGGGTCTTAGCACAGATACGCAGTATTTT

d_call: TRBD1
clone_size: NA
j_call: TRBJ1-5
v_call: TRBV6-5
cdr3_aa: CASSYSRGGNQPQHF
cdr3_nt: TGTGCCAGCAGTTACTCCAGGGGGGGCAATCAGCCCCAGCATTTT